These 8 T cell receptor beta chains were sequenced from one sample in a study of T cell responses to AZD1222 COVID-19 vaccine. This table comes from immunoSEQ multiplex PCR, and its TCRdb copy is limited to in-frame clones, with some not included. This table has 100,000 to 120,000 clones, around 90% appearing once. This material consisted of peripheral blood, taken on day 0 of AZD1222 vaccination. These receptors were obtained from an adult in good health.

Here the CDR3 reads CASSGPGLAGVTGELFF. The CDR3 nucleotides read TGTGCCAGCAGCGGCCCTGGCCTAGCGGGAGTTACCGGGGAGCTGTTTTTT. The rearrangement uses TRBV5-6 and TRBJ2-2; 10 nucleotides align to TRBD2. Germline V lookup: CDR1 SGHDT, CDR2 YYEEEE. After removal of 4 bases from V and 5 bases from J, the junction contained 11 bases not matched to a gene. The CDR3 totals 17 residues.

The chain couples TRBV6-6 to TRBJ2-7, with D possibly being TRBD2 (5 bases). Germline CDR1 and CDR2: MNHNY and SVGAGI (reference sequence). V was clipped by 7 bases and J by 1 base, with 11 bases between them. This CDR3 has 13 residues. CDR3 sequence reads: CASTPAGSYEQYF. The CDR3 DNA reads TGTGCCAGCACACCCGCGGGTTCCTACGAGCAGTACTTC.

CDR3: CASSRQDYEQYF. The CDR3 DNA sequence: TGTGCCAGCAGCAGACAGGACTACGAGCAGTACTTC. The V gene is TRBV3-1 (or the pseudogene TRBV3-2), the J gene TRBJ2-7; D is possibly TRBD1 (6 bases). CDR1 and CDR2 from the germline V gene are LGHDT and YNNKEL (reference sequence). This CDR3 is 12 amino acids long. The V gene lost 5 bases and the J gene lost 3 bases, with 8 bases spanning the gap.

V usage is TRBV24-1 and J usage is TRBJ2-3; 8 bases are a match to TRBD2. The CDR3 is 15 residues long. Germline V gives CDR1 KGHDR, CDR2 SFDVKD. Trimming took 2 bases from V and 2 from J; bases not matched to a gene: 2. CDR3 nucleotides: TGTGCCACCAGTGATTCGGGAGGGCCCACAGATACGCAGTATTTT. It yields the protein CATSDSGGPTDTQYF.

Regarding this clone: A junction boundary mismatches the germline segment, possibly from a read error. The chain couples TRBV7-7 to TRBJ2-5; TRBD1 agrees at 7 bases. The CDR3 is 15 residues long. CDR1 is SSHAT and CDR2 is FNYEAQ in the germline V gene (reference sequence). The CDR3 nucleotides read TGTGCTAGCAGCTTTCGACAGGGCCCCCAAGAGACCCAGTACTTC. Translation gives CASSFRQGPQETQYF. The full variable domain, rest sourced from reference TRBV7-7 and TRBJ2-5, is GAGVSQSPRYKVTKRGQDVTLRCDPISSHATLYWYQQALGQGPEFLTYFNYEAQPDKSGLPSDRFSAERPEGSISTLTIQRTEQRDSAMYRCASSFRQGPQETQYFGPGTRLLVL.

The chain combines TRBV27 with TRBJ2-5; TRBD2 agrees at 11 bases. Unmatched junction bases numbered 7, after V lost 3 bases and J lost 4 bases. CDR1 and CDR2 from the germline V gene are MNHEY and SMNVEV (reference sequence). There are 16 residues in the CDR3. CDR3 nucleotide sequence: TGTGCCAGCAGTTTTACTAGCGGGAGTCAGACAGAGACCCAGTACTTC. This sequence encodes CASSFTSGSQTETQYF.

The chain is built from TRBV5-4 and TRBJ2-1; weak D call: TRBD1 (6 bases). Deletions cut 0 bases from V and 2 bases from J, with 15 bases between. CDR1 and CDR2 (germline): SGHNT, YYREEE (reference sequence). The CDR3 is made up of 17 amino acids. This chain's CDR3 is CASSLVGGKGPYNEQFF. Here the CDR3 DNA reads TGTGCCAGCAGCTTGGTAGGGGGTAAGGGGCCCTACAATGAGCAGTTCTTC.

This sequence joins TRBV12-1 and TRBJ1-1. TRBV12-1 represents a pseudogene. This CDR3 comprises 13 residues. CDR3 loop: CASSFSSYTEAFF. CDR3 coding DNA: TGTGCCAGCAGCTTTTCTTCTTACACTGAAGCTTTCTTT.